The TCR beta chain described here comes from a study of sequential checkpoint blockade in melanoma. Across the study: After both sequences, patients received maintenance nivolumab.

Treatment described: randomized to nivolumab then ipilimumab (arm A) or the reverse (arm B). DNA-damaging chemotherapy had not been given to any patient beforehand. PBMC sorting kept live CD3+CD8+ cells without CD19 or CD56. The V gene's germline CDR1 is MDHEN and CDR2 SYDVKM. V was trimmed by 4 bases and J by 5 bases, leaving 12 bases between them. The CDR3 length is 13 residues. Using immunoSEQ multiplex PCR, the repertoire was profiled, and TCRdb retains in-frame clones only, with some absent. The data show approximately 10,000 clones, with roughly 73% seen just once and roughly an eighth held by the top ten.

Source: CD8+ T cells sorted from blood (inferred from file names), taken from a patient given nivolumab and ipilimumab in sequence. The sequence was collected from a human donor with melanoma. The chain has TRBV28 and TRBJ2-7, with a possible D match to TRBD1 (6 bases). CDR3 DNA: TGTGCCAGCAGTTACAGGGAAGGGAACGAGCAGTACTTC. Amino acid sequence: CASSYREGNEQYF.